These 25 T cell receptor beta chains came from one sample sequenced in a study of STAT5B mutations in CD4+ large granular lymphocyte leukemia. The protocol was immunoSEQ multiplex PCR, while the TCRdb copy is restricted to in-frame clones and leaves out a portion. The sample holds around 30,000 clones, less than 85% seen once. Sequencing was carried out using CD4+ T cells from blood buffy coats. These receptor sequences come from a human donor in good health.

The genes are TRBV4-3 and TRBJ2-3; 10 nucleotides align to TRBD2. Germline trimming cut 1 base from V and 5 bases from J; bases unmatched to any gene: 3. This CDR3 region has 15 residues. Germline V CDR1 and CDR2: LGHNA, YSLEER. DNA for the CDR3: TGCGCCAGCAGCCAAGTAGCGGGAGGTATAGATACGCAGTATTTT. Translated: CASSQVAGGIDTQYF.

The CDR3, as DNA: TGTGCCAGCCGGCCAGACGGGACGGGAGCAAAACGGGCCCAGTACTTC. Residues: CASRPDGTGAKRAQYF. The chain carries TRBV7-6 and TRBJ2-5; D may be TRBD2 (6 bases). The ends were cut back, 8 bases at V and 9 bases at J, with 28 bases in the middle. The length of the CDR3 is 16 residues. Germline lookup yields CDR1 SGHVS and CDR2 FNYEAQ.

CDR3 loop: CASSPGVNQPQHF. The CDR3 nucleotides read TGTGCCAGCTCACCCGGGGTCAATCAGCCCCAGCATTTT. The chain combines TRBV18 with TRBJ1-5; D is ambiguous. The CDR3 extends over 13 amino acids. Germline V gene lookup returns CDR1 KGHSH and CDR2 LQKENI. V gave up 3 bases and J gave up 3 bases, with 6 bases separating them.

The CDR3 DNA is TGCAGCGTCCGGACAGGGGGGGCCTACGAGCAGTACTTC. This sequence encodes CSVRTGGAYEQYF. This chain connects TRBV29-1 to TRBJ2-5; 10 nucleotides align to TRBD1. Judging by the DNA end, TRBJ2-7 fits better; the J call may be wrong. The CDR3 runs 13 residues. Germline CDR1 reads SQVTM; CDR2 reads ANQGSEA.

J is TRBJ2-1 and V is TRBV28; D may correspond to TRBD1 or TRBD2 (5 bases each). The germline CDR1 and CDR2 sequences are MDHEN and SYDVKM. Trimming shortened V by 0 bases and J by 9 bases, and 9 bases separated the two germline ends. The CDR3 is 13 residues long. This chain's CDR3 is CASSLWAGTEQFF. The CDR3 nucleotides are TGTGCCAGCAGTTTATGGGCAGGGACTGAGCAGTTCTTC.

CDR3 residues: CATSRDAQGYYEQYF. DNA of the CDR3: TGTGCCACCAGCAGAGATGCCCAGGGGTACTACGAGCAGTACTTC. The rearrangement links TRBV15 to TRBJ2-7; D may be TRBD1 (6 bases). This CDR3 comprises 15 residues. Deletions cut 0 bases from V and 3 bases from J, with 12 bases between. The germline gives CDR1 LNHNV, CDR2 YYDKDF (reference sequence).

The chain carries TRBV19 and TRBJ2-6; D might be TRBD1 (7 bases). This CDR3 is built from 18 residues. Trimming shortened V by 3 bases and J by 0 bases, and 15 bases separated the two germline ends. Germline CDR1 reads LNHDA; CDR2 reads SQIVND (reference sequence). The CDR3 DNA sequence: TGTGCCAGTAGTATCGTGGCAGGGGGACTCTCTGGGGCCAACGTCCTGACTTTC. This encodes CASSIVAGGLSGANVLTF.

The chain links TRBV11-2 to TRBJ2-7; 10 bases map to TRBD2. CDR3 length: 16 residues. Germline V CDR1 and CDR2: SGHAT, FQNNGV. V shed 4 bases and J 4 bases; nucleotides not matched to a gene: 10. CDR3 protein: CASSSGVAGGDYEQYF. The CDR3 DNA is TGTGCCAGCAGCTCGGGGGTAGCGGGAGGTGATTACGAGCAGTACTTC.

In its sample, this clone was seen a few times. The rearrangement joins TRBV10-3 to TRBJ1-1; D gene ambiguous. Germline CDR1 and CDR2: ENHRY and SYGVKD. This CDR3 is 11 amino acids long. V gave up 8 bases and J gave up 6 bases, with 10 bases separating them. CDR3 loop: CAILSGAEAFF. The CDR3 region has the DNA TGTGCCATCCTCTCCGGGGCTGAAGCTTTCTTT.

The gene calls are TRBV6-5 and TRBJ2-2, with 11 bases fitting TRBD2. The V gene's germline CDR1 is MNHEY and CDR2 SVGAGI. This CDR3 is built from 14 residues. Trimming removed 11 bases from V and 3 bases from J; junction bases left unmatched: 5. In nucleotides, the CDR3 is TGTGCCTCACGACTAGCGGGATACACCGGGGAGCTGTTTTTT. This encodes CASRLAGYTGELFF.

This rearrangement joins TRBV6-6 to TRBJ2-3; D could derive from TRBD1 or TRBD2 (5 bases each). The CDR3 contains 16 residues. CDR1 and CDR2 (germline): MNHNY, SVGAGI (reference sequence). V lost 2 bases and J 0 bases, leaving 12 bases between the germline ends. The CDR3: CASSYRGGTSTDTQYF. The CDR3 nucleotides read TGTGCCAGCAGTTACCGGGGCGGAACTAGCACAGATACGCAGTATTTT.

The CDR3 loop reads CASSASVTSGRVGEQFF. CDR3 coding DNA: TGTGCCAGCAGCGCCTCCGTGACTAGCGGGAGAGTAGGTGAGCAGTTCTTC. The chain is built from TRBV9 and TRBJ2-1; the match to TRBD2 covers 12 bases. Germline trimming cut 3 bases from V and 9 bases from J; bases unmatched to any gene: 13. The CDR3 has 17 amino acids. Germline V gives CDR1 SGDLS, CDR2 YYNGEE.

V gene TRBV30 combines with J gene TRBJ1-2; a possible D gene is TRBD1 (6 bases). The V end lost 5 bases, the J end lost 8 bases, and 18 bases lay between the germline ends. The germline V gene has CDR1 GTSNPN and CDR2 SVGIG (reference sequence). The CDR3 runs 13 residues. The CDR3 loop reads CAWGRIAQGGYTF. In nucleotides, the CDR3 is TGTGCCTGGGGCCGGATAGCACAGGGCGGCTACACCTTC.

The rearrangement links TRBV18 to TRBJ2-7, with 10 bases aligning to TRBD2. The trim removed 3 bases at V and 1 base at J, leaving 12 bases unmatched. Per the germline V gene, CDR1 is KGHSH and CDR2 is LQKENI. The CDR3 loop spans 18 amino acids. CDR3 protein: CASSPWTGGLAASYEQYF. Written as DNA, the CDR3 is TGTGCCAGCTCACCGTGGACAGGAGGACTAGCGGCATCCTACGAGCAGTACTTC.

The chain is built from TRBV7-2 and TRBJ2-7; TRBD1 matches 12 bases. Germline assignment: CDR1 SGHTA and CDR2 FQGNSA. The V gene end was trimmed by 5 bases and the J gene end by 3 bases; junction bases not matched to a gene: 8. This CDR3 region has 16 residues. CDR3 sequence (DNA): TGTGCCAGCAGCCCGAGAGGGACAGGGGGCTTCTACGAGCAGTACTTC. Protein: CASSPRGTGGFYEQYF.

The V gene is TRBV10-3, the J gene TRBJ2-7; possibly TRBD1 for D (5 bases). CDR3 length: 12 amino acids. The germline V gene encodes CDR1 ENHRY and CDR2 SYGVKD. V was trimmed by 6 bases and J by 6 bases, leaving 12 bases between them. The CDR3 spells CAISSKGIEQYF. The CDR3 region has the DNA TGTGCCATCAGCTCCAAGGGGATCGAGCAGTACTTC.

This clone was seen a handful of times. The chain joins TRBV7-2 to TRBJ1-6; 8 bases agree with TRBD1. The CDR3 length is 13 residues. CDR1 is SGHTA, CDR2 FQGNSA, per germline. V gave up 3 bases and J gave up 9 bases; unmatched junction bases: 1. DNA of the CDR3: TGTGCCAGCAGCTTTGACAGGGGTTCACCCCTCCACTTT. Its translation is CASSFDRGSPLHF. Together with reference TRBV7-2 and TRBJ1-6, the CDR3 gives the full variable domain: GAGVSQSPSNKVTEKGKDVELRCDPISGHTALYWYRQSLGQGLEFLIYFQGNSAPDKSGLPSDRFSAERTGGSVSTLTIQRTQQEDSAVYLCASSFDRGSPLHFGNGTRLTVT.

The rearrangement joins TRBV6-5 to TRBJ2-6, with D unclear. The CDR3 covers 14 residues. Germline V gene sequence: CDR1 MNHEY, CDR2 SVGAGI. V was cut by 8 bases and J by 0 bases, with 8 bases left in between. The CDR3 here is CASQSGSGANVLTF. The CDR3, as DNA: TGTGCCAGCCAATCGGGCTCTGGGGCCAACGTCCTGACTTTC.

The chain combines TRBV5-4 with TRBJ1-2; the D is unclear. The CDR3 is made up of 15 amino acids. Germline CDR1 SGHNT, CDR2 YYREEE (reference sequence). Trimming left V 0 bases short and J 6 bases short, with 15 bases between. The CDR3 coding sequence is TGTGCCAGCAGCTTGGAAGTGTGGAGGTCAGATGGCTACACCTTC. Its protein is CASSLEVWRSDGYTF.

This clone was seen more than once but under ten times. The sample contains more than one DNA sequence encoding this CDR3. V and J are TRBV7-2 and TRBJ1-2, with D unresolved. V gave up 5 bases and J gave up 6 bases, with 16 bases separating them. The CDR3 runs 14 residues. The germline V gene encodes CDR1 SGHTA and CDR2 FQGNSA. The CDR3 here is CASSPPHSIHGYTF. For the CDR3, the DNA is TGTGCCAGCAGCCCCCCACACAGTATCCATGGCTACACCTTC.

This sequence joins TRBV18 and TRBJ2-7; D not resolved. Trimming took off 4 bases at V and 6 bases at J, with 10 bases between the two ends. The CDR3 length is 12 residues. The germline CDR1 and CDR2 sequences are KGHSH and LQKENI. The CDR3 DNA reads TGTGCCAGCTCACTCTCGCCTCGCGAGCAGTACTTC. Its protein product is CASSLSPREQYF.

V is TRBV7-9 and J is TRBJ2-1; perhaps TRBD2 as D (5 bases). V lost 7 bases and J lost 9, with 19 bases in between. This CDR3 is 14 amino acids long. Looked up from germline, CDR1 is SEHNR and CDR2 is FQNEAQ (reference sequence). The CDR3: CASNSPAETIEQFF. The CDR3 bases are TGTGCCAGCAACTCTCCGGCCGAGACTATTGAGCAGTTCTTC.

Notes on this clone: Other DNA variants within this sample encode the same CDR3. CDR3 sequence (DNA): TGTGCCAGCAGTGAATTGGTCTACGAGCAGTACTTC. Residues: CASSELVYEQYF. The chain has TRBV6-1 and TRBJ2-7, with D unresolved. Trimming removed 2 bases at V and 3 bases at J, with 5 bases between. This CDR3 contains 12 residues. The V gene's germline CDR1 is MNHNS and CDR2 SASEGT.

The chain uses TRBV29-1 and TRBJ2-4, with 7 nucleotides matching TRBD2. This CDR3 is 14 amino acids long. The germline V gene encodes CDR1 SQVTM and CDR2 ANQGSEA. After removal of 5 bases from V and 5 bases from J, the junction contained 9 bases not matched to a gene. As DNA, the CDR3 is TGCAGCGTTAGGCCAGCGGGGAGGCAAAACATTCAGTACTTC. Amino acid sequence: CSVRPAGRQNIQYF.

The chain has TRBV25-1 and TRBJ2-1; 9 bases are a match to TRBD2. The CDR3 has 13 amino acids. The V gene's germline CDR1 is MGHDK and CDR2 SYGVNS. Unmatched junction bases numbered 8, after V lost 1 base and J lost 16 bases. The CDR3 loop is CASSESGGRGVFF. The CDR3 DNA follows: TGTGCCAGCAGTGAATCTGGCGGGAGGGGGGTTTTCTTC.